A selection of T cell receptor beta chains follows, all from one sample in a study of beta chain features in type 1 diabetes. Using immunoSEQ multiplex PCR, the repertoire was profiled, and TCRdb retains in-frame clones only, with some absent. Of about 360,000 clones listed, 10% to 15% are singletons. The sequenced material came from naive CD4+ T cells from blood. The source of these receptors is a young woman with type 1 diabetes. The CDR3 runs from the conserved cysteine through the conserved F or W. The D gene is left open where the match is weak. Size is omitted from some rows. Given values are once, few, many or a class for expanded clones.

CDR3 DNA	CDR3 protein	clone size	D gene	V gene	J gene	CDR3 length
TGTGCCAGCAGCTACCTCGTGGGAGGGCCGAGCACCGGGGAGCTGTTTTTT	CASSYLVGGPSTGELFF	few	TRBD2	TRBV5-4	TRBJ2-2	17
TGTGCCAGCAGCGCCTGGACAGGGGACACCGGGGAGCTGTTTTTT	CASSAWTGDTGELFF	few	TRBD1	TRBV9	TRBJ2-2	15
TGTGCCAGCAGCTTTTTACGGGACTATGGCTACACCTTC	CASSFLRDYGYTF	few	.	TRBV7-9	TRBJ1-2	13
TGTGCCAGCAGCCTTACTCAGGGGGTGACTGAAGCTTTCTTT	CASSLTQGVTEAFF	few	TRBD1	TRBV5-6	TRBJ1-1	14
TGTGCCAGCAGCTCCTCGGGGGGGAATGAGCAGTTCTTC	CASSSSGGNEQFF	.	TRBD2	TRBV7-9	TRBJ2-1	13
TGTGCCAGCAGCTACAGGACAGGCGGTTCCTACGAGCAGTACTTC	CASSYRTGGSYEQYF	.	TRBD1	TRBV11-2	TRBJ2-7	15
TGTGCCACCAGGGAGGCTGACCGTCTCGAGCAGTTCTTC	CATREADRLEQFF	.	.	TRBV15	TRBJ2-1	13
TGCGCCAGCAGCAAGGGGGTAGTCCTGGCTAGCGGGACCGAAGAGACCCAGTACTTC	CASSKGVVLASGTEETQYF	.	TRBD2	TRBV5-1	TRBJ2-5	19
TGTGCCAGCTTCAGGGTGGGCTCCTACAATGAGCAGTTCTTC	CASFRVGSYNEQFF	few	.	TRBV27	TRBJ2-1	14
TGCGCCAGCAGCCAGGGGGACGGACTAATGACTGAAGCTTTCTTT	CASSQGDGLMTEAFF	.	.	TRBV4-3	TRBJ1-1	15
TGCGCCAGCAGCCCGGGACATGTGAGCGGCTACACCTTC	CASSPGHVSGYTF	few	.	TRBV5-1	TRBJ1-2	13
TGTGCCAGCAGTTGGACCCGGGGACAGGGAGATAATTCACCCCTCCACTTT	CASSWTRGQGDNSPLHF	few	TRBD1	TRBV5-4	TRBJ1-6	17
TGTGCCAGCAGTTACTCGGACAGGGGGTCCTACGAGCAGTACTTC	CASSYSDRGSYEQYF	.	TRBD1	TRBV6-5	TRBJ2-7	15
TGTGCCAGCAGCTTAGCCATGGGACAGAGCTACGAGCAGTACTTC	CASSLAMGQSYEQYF	few	TRBD1	TRBV5-4	TRBJ2-7	15
TGTGCCTGGGAACAGGGAAACACCATATATTTT	CAWEQGNTIYF	.	.	TRBV30	TRBJ1-3	11
TGTGCCAGCAACGGGGACTACGAGCAGTACTTC	CASNGDYEQYF	few	.	TRBV2	TRBJ2-7	11
TGTGCCAGCAGCTTGGATGGGACTAGCGGGCTTCTAGCCAAAAACATTCAGTACTTC	CASSLDGTSGLLAKNIQYF	.	TRBD2	TRBV7-2	TRBJ2-4	19
TGTGCCAGCAGTGAAGCGGGACTCCTTGACTACACCTTC	CASSEAGLLDYTF	.	.	TRBV6-1	TRBJ1-2	13
TGTGCCAGCAGCGCCCGGGGGAGGGCGGGGTACGAGCAGTACTTC	CASSARGRAGYEQYF	few	TRBD2	TRBV2	TRBJ2-7	15
TGTGCCTGGAGTGCCAGGAACTATGGCTACACCTTC	CAWSARNYGYTF	few	.	TRBV30	TRBJ1-2	12
TGTGCCAGCAGCGTGGAGATGGGACAGAACTATGGCTACACCTTC	CASSVEMGQNYGYTF	.	TRBD1	TRBV9	TRBJ1-2	15
TGTGCCAGCAGTTTAGGATCTCTTGGCGGAGCTTTCTTT	CASSLGSLGGAFF	few	.	TRBV28	TRBJ1-1	13
TGTGCCAGCAGCGTACAGGGGACAGATACGCAGTATTTT	CASSVQGTDTQYF	.	.	TRBV9	TRBJ2-3	13
TGTGCCAGCAGCTTTAGGGGGCAGGGCACAGATACGCAGTATTTT	CASSFRGQGTDTQYF	few	TRBD1	TRBV7-2	TRBJ2-3	15
TGTGCCAGCAGCCGAGGGGGGACAGGGACCTACGAGCAGTACTTC	CASSRGGTGTYEQYF	few	TRBD1	TRBV7-3	TRBJ2-7	15
TGTGCCAGCAGTTGGCGGGGTAACACAGATACGCAGTATTTT	CASSWRGNTDTQYF	few	.	TRBV7-2	TRBJ2-3	14
TGTGCCAGCAGCCTCCGGACAGGGGTCTCCTACGAGCAGTACTTC	CASSLRTGVSYEQYF	.	TRBD1	TRBV7-2	TRBJ2-7	15
TGTGCCAGCAGTAGAGGACAGGGCGGATCGTACTATGGCTACACCTTC	CASSRGQGGSYYGYTF	.	TRBD1	TRBV27	TRBJ1-2	16
TGTGCCAGCAGTCCTCGTGGGGCCAACGTCCTGACTTTC	CASSPRGANVLTF	few	.	TRBV28	TRBJ2-6	13
TGCGCCAGCAGCCAAGAGGGTGCTAGCGGGAGGCACGAGCAGTACTTC	CASSQEGASGRHEQYF	few	TRBD2	TRBV4-3	TRBJ2-7	16
TGCGCCAGCAGCTCGCGGGGGACTAGCGGGAATGAGCAGTTCTTC	CASSSRGTSGNEQFF	.	TRBD2	TRBV5-1	TRBJ2-1	15
TGCAGCGCTGGTGAGGGTAGCAATCAGCCCCAGCATTTT	CSAGEGSNQPQHF	.	.	TRBV29-1	TRBJ1-5	13